This note documents a single T cell receptor (beta chain) sequence. Enrollment of patients from Seattle took place during active infection, with longitudinal follow-up. In the study's own analysis: From reference gene primer amplification, estimates of nucleated cell counts were derived. The data were produced by immunoSEQ multiplex PCR, yet TCRdb's version contains in-frame clones alone and is incomplete. The V and J calls and clone size were taken over from that table, and D and trimming were inferred from the DNA. The table lists 55,000 to 65,000 clones, roughly four fifths of them singletons. These data are taken from a study of blood T cell repertoires in COVID-19. As for the study in general: T cells, B-cell-depleted T cells, or PBMCs supplied cDNA or gDNA.

This CDR3 has 15 residues. The V and J ends lost 4 bases and 5 bases respectively, with 15 bases between them. Germline V gives CDR1 MNHEY, CDR2 SVGEGT. Input material: peripheral blood. This chain uses TRBV6-2 or TRBV6-3 with TRBJ1-5, with a possible D match to TRBD1 (5 bases). The sequence came from a man between 60 and 75 years old with COVID-19, enrolled during active disease. The CDR3 DNA follows: TGTGCCAGCAGTTTCCTGGGGCCCGGGTATCAGCCCCAGCATTTT. Protein sequence: CASSFLGPGYQPQHF.